One T cell receptor (beta chain) is described in this entry. Genomic DNA acted as the template from which TCR beta VDJ combination and CDR3 sequence profiling were carried out. Each CDR3 protein is one row after TCRdb ran MiXCR on the reads. In the table there are 400,000 to 450,000 distinct CDR3 sequences, roughly 68% of which are singletons. The data originate from a study of CD8+CD57+ T cells in acquired aplastic anemia. Per germline, CDR1 SNHLY and CDR2 FYNNEI. The CDR3 spans 15 residues. J lost 6 bases, V lost 6 bases, and 9 bases had no gene match. The clonotype originates from a human donor in good health, serving as a control. Source material: sorted CD4+, CD8+, or CD8+CD57+ T cells (not recorded which) from PBMCs. V and J are TRBV2 and TRBJ1-2, with 11 bases fitting TRBD1. The DNA for the CDR3 is TGTGCCAGCAGGATTCGGACAGGGGGCTCGGATGGCTACACCTTC. Encoded protein: CASRIRTGGSDGYTF. Together with reference TRBV2 and TRBJ1-2, the CDR3 gives the full variable domain: EPEVTQTPSHQVTQMGQEVILRCVPISNHLYFYWYRQILGQKVEFLVSFYNNEISEKSEIFDDQFSVERPDGSNFTLKIRSTKLEDSAMYFCASRIRTGGSDGYTFGSGTRLTVV.